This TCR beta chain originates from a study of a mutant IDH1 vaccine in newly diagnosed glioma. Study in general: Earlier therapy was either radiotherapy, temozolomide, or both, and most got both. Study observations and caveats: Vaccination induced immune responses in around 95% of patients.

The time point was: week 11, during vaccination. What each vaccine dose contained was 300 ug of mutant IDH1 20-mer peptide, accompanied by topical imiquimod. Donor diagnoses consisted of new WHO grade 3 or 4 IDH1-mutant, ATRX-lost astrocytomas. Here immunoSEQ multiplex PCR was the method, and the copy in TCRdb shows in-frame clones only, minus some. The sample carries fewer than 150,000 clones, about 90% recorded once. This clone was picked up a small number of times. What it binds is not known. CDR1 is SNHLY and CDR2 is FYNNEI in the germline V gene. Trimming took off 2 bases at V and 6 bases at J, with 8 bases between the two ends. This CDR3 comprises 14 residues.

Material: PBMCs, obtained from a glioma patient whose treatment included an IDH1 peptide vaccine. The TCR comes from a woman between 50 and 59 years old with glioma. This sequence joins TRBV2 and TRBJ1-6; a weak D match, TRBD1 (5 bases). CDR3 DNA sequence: TGTGCCAGCAGTGAACAGGGCGGTAATTCACCCCTCCACTTT. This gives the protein CASSEQGGNSPLHF.